This T cell receptor beta chain came from a study of technical replicates of blood from a few donors. CDR1 is SNHLY and CDR2 is FYNNEI in the germline V gene. The CDR3 is made up of 13 amino acids. V dropped 1 base and J dropped 1 base, with 4 bases sitting between them. This clone was seen once. The table came from immunoSEQ multiplex PCR; TCRdb's copy has only in-frame clones and leaves some out. Of over 60,000 clones in the sample, 93% are singletons; the top ten hold 0.25% to 0.3%. The specimen was T cells isolated from PBMCs. The clonotype was recovered from a human donor in good health. The rearrangement links TRBV2 to TRBJ1-1; D call uncertain. In nucleotides, the CDR3 is TGTGCCAGCAGTGAAGTAAAGAACACTGAAGCTTTCTTT. Amino acid sequence: CASSEVKNTEAFF.